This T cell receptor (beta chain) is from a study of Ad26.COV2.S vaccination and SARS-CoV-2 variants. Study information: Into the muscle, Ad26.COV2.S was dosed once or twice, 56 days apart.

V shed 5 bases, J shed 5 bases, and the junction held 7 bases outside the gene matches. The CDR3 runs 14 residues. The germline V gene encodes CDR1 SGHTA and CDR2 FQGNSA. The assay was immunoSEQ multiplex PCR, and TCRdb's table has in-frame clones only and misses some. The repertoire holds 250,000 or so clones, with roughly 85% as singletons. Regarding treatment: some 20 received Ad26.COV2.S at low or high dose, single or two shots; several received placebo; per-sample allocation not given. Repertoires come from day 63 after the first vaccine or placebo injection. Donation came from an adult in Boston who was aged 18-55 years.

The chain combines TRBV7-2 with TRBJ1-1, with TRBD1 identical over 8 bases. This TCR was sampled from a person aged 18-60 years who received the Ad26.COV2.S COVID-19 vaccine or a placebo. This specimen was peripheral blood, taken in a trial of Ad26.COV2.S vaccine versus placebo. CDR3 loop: CASSPGGASTEAFF. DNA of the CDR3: TGTGCCAGCAGCCCAGGGGGCGCAAGTACTGAAGCTTTCTTT.